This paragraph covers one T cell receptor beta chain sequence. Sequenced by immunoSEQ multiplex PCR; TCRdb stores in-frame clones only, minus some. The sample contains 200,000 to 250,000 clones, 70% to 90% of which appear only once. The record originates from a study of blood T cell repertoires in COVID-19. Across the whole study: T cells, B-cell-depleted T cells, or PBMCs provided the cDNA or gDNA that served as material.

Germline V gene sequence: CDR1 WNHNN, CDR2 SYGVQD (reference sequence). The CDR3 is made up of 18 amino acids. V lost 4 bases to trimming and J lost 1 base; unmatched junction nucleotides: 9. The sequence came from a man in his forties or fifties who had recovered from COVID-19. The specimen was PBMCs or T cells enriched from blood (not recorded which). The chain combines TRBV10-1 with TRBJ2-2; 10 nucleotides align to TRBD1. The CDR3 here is CASSGVGQGVLNTGELFF. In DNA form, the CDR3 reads TGCGCCAGCAGTGGGGTCGGACAGGGGGTATTGAACACCGGGGAGCTGTTTTTT.